This T cell receptor (beta chain) is from a study of blood T cell repertoires in COVID-19. The CDR3 has 17 amino acids. Trimming at V came to 1 base and at J to 4 bases, leaving 11 bases not matched to a gene. The germline CDR1 and CDR2 sequences are MNHNS and SASEGT. Under the authors' procedure: Counts of nucleated cells, estimated from reference gene primer amplification, were obtained. The method was immunoSEQ multiplex PCR; TCRdb's version includes in-frame clones alone and lacks a portion of them. V, J and clone size reflect that table, while D and trimming were determined from the DNA. Among over 50,000 clones listed, around 84% were seen once.

The sequenced sample consisted of peripheral blood. The V gene is TRBV6-1, the J gene TRBJ2-5; 8 bases map to TRBD2. The source of this sequence is a man aged 50 to 60 with acute or convalescent COVID-19. The CDR3 protein is CASSEVIGGGLGETQYF. The CDR3 region has the DNA TGTGCCAGCAGTGAAGTGATCGGGGGGGGCCTGGGAGAGACCCAGTACTTC.